What follows are 5 T cell receptor beta chains derived from one specimen sequenced in a study of cytomegalovirus exposure and HLA in healthy donors. It was with 60 Vbeta and 13 Jbeta primers that the PCR ran. Here immunoSEQ multiplex PCR was the method, and the copy in TCRdb shows in-frame clones only, minus some. The data hold more than 150,000 clones, with 80% observed a single time. The sequenced sample consisted of PBMCs. These TCRs come from a girl under 18 in good health and CMV-seropositive.

This rearrangement joins TRBV19 to TRBJ2-5; TRBD1 matches 7 bases. There are 13 residues in the CDR3. The junction had 4 bases not matched to a gene; V was cut back by 5 bases and J by 4 bases. Looked up from germline, CDR1 is LNHDA and CDR2 is SQIVND (reference sequence). The CDR3 here is CASSDRDGETQYF. CDR3 coding DNA: TGTGCCAGTAGTGACAGGGATGGAGAGACCCAGTACTTC.

J is TRBJ1-3 and V is TRBV5-6, with 11 bases fitting TRBD1. The CDR3 runs to 15 residues. CDR1 is SGHDT, CDR2 YYEEEE, per germline. J was trimmed by 3 bases and V by 3 bases; bases with no gene match: 2. Written as DNA, the CDR3 is TGTGCCAGCAGCTGGACAGGGGGCAGTGGAAACACCATATATTTT. Translating gives CASSWTGGSGNTIYF.

J is TRBJ2-3 and V is TRBV9; TRBD2 agrees at 7 bases. Germline V gene sequence: CDR1 SGDLS, CDR2 YYNGEE. The CDR3 spans 17 residues. Trimming took 1 base from V and 1 from J; bases not matched to a gene: 9. CDR3 sequence (DNA): TGTGCCAGCAGCGTATCGGGGGAGGGCCTCGGCACAGATACGCAGTATTTT. Its protein is CASSVSGEGLGTDTQYF. Complete variable domain (other parts from reference TRBV9 and TRBJ2-3): DSGVTQTPKHLITATGQRVTLRCSPRSGDLSVYWYQQSLDQGLQFLIQYYNGEERAKGNILERFSAQQFPDLHSELNLSSLELGDSALYFCASSVSGEGLGTDTQYFGPGTRLTVL.

The rearrangement uses TRBV16 and TRBJ2-7; 8 bases match TRBD1. Germline CDR1 is KGHSY and CDR2 is FQNENV. The CDR3 sequence is 15 residues long. The ends lost 1 base at V and 4 bases at J; junction bases unmatched: 6. The CDR3 sequence is CASSQFTRGQYEQYF. CDR3 nucleotide sequence: TGTGCCAGCAGCCAATTCACCAGGGGGCAATACGAGCAGTACTTC.

This clone showed up just once. The chain uses TRBV4-1 and TRBJ1-1, with D unresolved. The length of the CDR3 is 15 residues. V was clipped by 4 bases and J by 1 base, with 13 bases between them. Germline CDR1 is MGHRA and CDR2 is YSYEKL. The CDR3 coding sequence is TGCGCCAGCAGCCGTTACCTGACGGGGAACACTGAAGCTTTCTTT. Residues: CASSRYLTGNTEAFF.